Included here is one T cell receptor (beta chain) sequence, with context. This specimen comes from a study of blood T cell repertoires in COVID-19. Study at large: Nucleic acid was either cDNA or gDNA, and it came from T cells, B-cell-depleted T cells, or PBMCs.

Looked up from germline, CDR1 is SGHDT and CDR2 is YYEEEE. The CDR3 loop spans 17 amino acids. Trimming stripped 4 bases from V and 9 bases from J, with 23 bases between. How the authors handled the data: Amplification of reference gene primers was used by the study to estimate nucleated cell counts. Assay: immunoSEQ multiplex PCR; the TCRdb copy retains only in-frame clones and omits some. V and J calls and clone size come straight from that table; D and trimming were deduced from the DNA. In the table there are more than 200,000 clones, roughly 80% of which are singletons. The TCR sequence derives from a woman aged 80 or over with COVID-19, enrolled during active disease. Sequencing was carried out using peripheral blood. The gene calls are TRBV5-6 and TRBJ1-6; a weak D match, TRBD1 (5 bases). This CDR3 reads CASSQRPGFPQVSPLHF. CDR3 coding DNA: TGTGCCAGCAGCCAAAGGCCAGGGTTCCCCCAGGTTTCACCCCTCCACTTT.